The source of this TCR beta chain is a study of T cells in localized non-small cell lung cancer. Here immunoSEQ multiplex PCR was the method, and the copy in TCRdb shows in-frame clones only, minus some. The sample lists around 92,000 clones; roughly 93% were seen once. The CDR3 has 15 residues. The ends were cut back, 4 bases at V and 1 base at J, with 11 bases in the middle. Germline CDR1 is SNHLY and CDR2 is FYNNEI. The TCR originated in a woman aged 35 to 70 with stage II squamous cell lung carcinoma. Sequenced material: PBMCs, taken before any cancer treatment. The chain combines TRBV2 with TRBJ1-5; no clear D. In DNA, the CDR3 is TGTGCCAGCAGTGTCTCGGGCCTGAGCAATCAGCCCCAGCATTTT. It codes for CASSVSGLSNQPQHF.